Following are 27 T cell receptor beta chains from one sample sequenced in a study of cytomegalovirus exposure and HLA in healthy donors. Primers included in the PCR were 60 Vbeta and 13 Jbeta primers. Some clones are missing from TCRdb's copy, which holds only in-frame ones; the method was immunoSEQ multiplex PCR. The repertoire consists of 150,000 to 200,000 clones, with 77% occurring once and the leading ten covering about 1.4%. The material sequenced was PBMCs. These receptor sequences come from a woman aged 25 to 39 in good health and CMV-seronegative.

V usage is TRBV19 and J usage is TRBJ1-6, with unresolved D. V gave up 4 bases and J gave up 11 bases, with 15 bases separating them. Germline CDR1 and CDR2: LNHDA and SQIVND (reference sequence). This CDR3 region has 14 residues. The CDR3 DNA reads TGTGCCAGTAGTACGACGGTGAGGAATCCACCCCTCCACTTT. Encoded protein: CASSTTVRNPPLHF.

The chain employs TRBV5-1 and TRBJ2-3; 8 positions match TRBD1. This CDR3 is 14 amino acids long. Per germline, CDR1 SGHRS and CDR2 YFSETQ. After removal of 8 bases from V and 3 bases from J, the junction contained 8 bases not matched to a gene. Here the CDR3 reads CASIQGARTDTQYF. CDR3 sequence (DNA): TGCGCCAGTATCCAGGGGGCGCGAACAGATACGCAGTATTTT. The full variable domain, in which reference TRBV5-1 and TRBJ2-3 provide the parts outside the CDR3, is KAGVTQTPRYLIKTRGQQVTLSCSPISGHRSVSWYQQTPGQGLQFLFEYFSETQRNKGNFPGRFSGRQFSNSRSEMNVSTLELGDSALYLCASIQGARTDTQYFGPGTRLTVL.

The chain uses TRBV29-1 and TRBJ2-7, with 8 bases matching TRBD2. Looked up from germline, CDR1 is SQVTM and CDR2 is ANQGSEA. With 6 bases clipped from V and 2 bases from J, the junction kept 3 bases outside the gene matches. The CDR3 is 12 amino acids. In DNA form, the CDR3 reads TGCAGCGTCACTAGCGGTACCTACGAGCAGTACTTC. Protein sequence: CSVTSGTYEQYF.

This clone was seen a single time. V gene TRBV19 combines with J gene TRBJ1-5, with D perhaps TRBD1 (5 bases). Germline CDR1 is LNHDA and CDR2 is SQIVND (reference sequence). Trimming stripped 0 bases from V and 0 bases from J, with 30 bases between. The length of the CDR3 is 23 residues. CDR3 sequence reads: CASSIDLTDWTIGRFISNQPQHF. The CDR3 DNA reads TGTGCCAGTAGTATAGATCTGACAGATTGGACCATTGGAAGGTTCATTAGCAATCAGCCCCAGCATTTT.

The chain carries TRBV19 and TRBJ2-6; 9 bases are shared with TRBD1. The CDR3 length is 16 residues. Germline CDR1 and CDR2: LNHDA and SQIVND (reference sequence). V trimming: 7 bases; J trimming: 3 bases; junction bases outside the gene matches: 7. CDR3 bases: TGTGCCAGTATGCGGACAGGGGCATTTGGGGCCAACGTCCTGACTTTC. It specifies CASMRTGAFGANVLTF.

The chain has TRBV19 and TRBJ1-1; TRBD1 aligns across 7 bases. Germline-derived CDR1 and CDR2 are LNHDA and SQIVND (reference sequence). This CDR3 region has 12 residues. V was pared by 9 bases and J by 5 bases, with 6 bases of the junction left unmatched. CDR3 sequence: CASRQGGTEAFF. The CDR3 coding sequence is TGTGCCAGCAGACAGGGCGGGACTGAAGCTTTCTTT.

CDR3 nucleotide sequence: TGTGCCAGCAGTTCCCGGACAGGGATCTCCTACAATGAGCAGTTCTTC. Protein sequence: CASSSRTGISYNEQFF. The rearrangement uses TRBV6-5 and TRBJ2-1; 8 bases match TRBD1. Germline lookup yields CDR1 MNHEY and CDR2 SVGAGI. This CDR3 spans 16 amino acids. V gave up 4 bases and J gave up 0 bases; unmatched junction bases: 5.

CDR3 in amino acids: CASSHSSYGYTF. The CDR3 coding sequence is TGTGCCAGCAGCCATAGCAGTTATGGCTACACCTTC. This chain links TRBV9 with TRBJ1-2; D unclear. Trimming shortened V by 4 bases and J by 5 bases, and 9 bases separated the two germline ends. The CDR3 contains 12 residues. Germline V lookup: CDR1 SGDLS, CDR2 YYNGEE.

This chain connects TRBV28 to TRBJ2-1; TRBD2 might be the D (5 bases). Germline CDR1 MDHEN, CDR2 SYDVKM. This CDR3 has 15 residues. V lost 8 bases and J 7 bases, leaving 21 bases between the germline ends. The CDR3 region is CASHRHPSGRNEQFF. The CDR3 coding sequence is TGTGCCAGCCACCGCCATCCGAGCGGCCGGAATGAGCAGTTCTTC.

The gene calls are TRBV7-8 and TRBJ1-6; D is ambiguous. Germline CDR1 SGHVS, CDR2 FQNEAQ. With 0 bases removed from V and 0 bases from J, the gap between germline ends came to 15 bases. This CDR3 is built from 19 residues. CDR3 amino acids: CASSLAYTPLSSYNSPLHF. The CDR3 nucleotides are TGTGCCAGCAGCTTAGCCTATACCCCTTTAAGCTCCTATAATTCACCCCTCCACTTT.

V and J are TRBV11-2 and TRBJ1-4, with D perhaps matching TRBD1 (6 bases). This CDR3 comprises 13 residues. CDR1 and CDR2 (germline): SGHAT, FQNNGV. The V end lost 2 bases, the J end lost 8 bases, and 9 bases lay between the germline ends. This CDR3 is CASSLLTGEKLFF. In nucleotides, the CDR3 is TGTGCCAGCAGCTTACTAACAGGGGAAAAACTGTTTTTT.

This chain connects TRBV5-1 to TRBJ2-5, with 10 bases that match TRBD2. V dropped 3 bases and J dropped 4; count of bases not matched to a gene: 12. This CDR3 is built from 17 residues. Germline lookup yields CDR1 SGHRS and CDR2 YFSETQ. CDR3 protein: CASSSPASGGVPETQYF. CDR3 DNA sequence: TGCGCCAGCAGCTCGCCCGCCAGCGGGGGGGTCCCAGAGACCCAGTACTTC.

As concerns this clone: At one boundary the junction diverges from the germline segment, which might be a read error. The rearrangement uses TRBV7-3 and TRBJ2-3; 13 positions agree with TRBD2. There are 15 residues in the CDR3. Germline CDR1 is SGHTA and CDR2 is FQGTGA. CDR3 coding DNA: TGTGCCAGCAGCATAACTAGCGGGGGGGGAGATACGCAGTATTTT. It encodes CASSITSGGGDTQYF.

V is TRBV5-4 and J is TRBJ1-2; D unclear. The CDR3 sequence is 14 residues long. Germline V gene sequence: CDR1 SGHNT, CDR2 YYREEE (reference sequence). V lost 6 bases and J 8 bases, leaving 20 bases between the germline ends. The chain's CDR3 is CASTSPLLAWGYTF. DNA for the CDR3: TGTGCCAGCACCTCCCCCCTTCTGGCCTGGGGCTACACCTTC.

This clone was observed a few times. This chain uses TRBV7-2 with TRBJ2-1; 11 bases align to TRBD2. With V trimmed by 1 base and J by 5 bases, 1 base remained unmatched. Germline lookup yields CDR1 SGHTA and CDR2 FQGNSA. This CDR3 contains 15 residues. The CDR3 sequence: CASSLGLAGNNEQFF. CDR3 bases: TGTGCCAGCAGCTTAGGACTAGCGGGGAACAATGAGCAGTTCTTC.

The chain employs TRBV9 and TRBJ1-3, with D hard to call. The V gene lost 4 bases and the J gene lost 7 bases, with 15 bases spanning the gap. The CDR3 has 14 residues. The germline V gene has CDR1 SGDLS and CDR2 YYNGEE. The CDR3 region has the DNA TGTGCCAGCAGCCGTCGATCCAGTGGTAACACCATATATTTT. Amino acid sequence: CASSRRSSGNTIYF. The full variable domain, rest sourced from reference TRBV9 and TRBJ1-3, is DSGVTQTPKHLITATGQRVTLRCSPRSGDLSVYWYQQSLDQGLQFLIQYYNGEERAKGNILERFSAQQFPDLHSELNLSSLELGDSALYFCASSRRSSGNTIYFGEGSWLTVV.

The rearrangement uses TRBV6-1 and TRBJ1-2; 9 nucleotides agree with TRBD1. The trim removed 6 bases at V and 5 bases at J, leaving 4 bases unmatched. Germline-derived CDR1 and CDR2 are MNHNS and SASEGT. The CDR3 is 13 residues long. The CDR3 coding sequence is TGTGCCAGCAGCAAAGGGACAGGGTATGGCTACACCTTC. This codes for CASSKGTGYGYTF.

The chain couples TRBV19 to TRBJ2-6, with TRBD1 matching 7 bases. The CDR3 has 15 amino acids. Germline V CDR1 and CDR2: LNHDA, SQIVND (reference sequence). V lost 3 bases to trimming and J lost 3 bases; unmatched junction nucleotides: 2. This CDR3 is CASSITGVGANVLTF. The CDR3 coding sequence is TGTGCCAGTAGTATCACAGGGGTTGGGGCCAACGTCCTGACTTTC.

This chain links TRBV10-3 with TRBJ1-1, with 10 nucleotides matching TRBD1. The CDR3 totals 14 residues. The germline gives CDR1 ENHRY, CDR2 SYGVKD. V trimming: 4 bases; J trimming: 3 bases; junction bases outside the gene matches: 2. Here the CDR3 reads CAISGQGAHTEAFF. The CDR3 DNA is TGTGCCATCAGTGGACAGGGGGCGCACACTGAAGCTTTCTTT.

This chain uses TRBV6-5 with TRBJ2-1; weak D call: TRBD2 (6 bases). The V end was cut by 3 bases, the J end by 6 bases, with 15 bases between. The CDR3 has 15 amino acids. The germline V gene has CDR1 MNHEY and CDR2 SVGAGI. CDR3 DNA: TGTGCCAGCAGTTATGTTACGGGAGTTCCCAATGAGCAGTTCTTC. This encodes CASSYVTGVPNEQFF.

On this clone itself: The junction does not match germline at one end; this may be a read error. The V and J genes are TRBV4-2 and TRBJ2-7; D ambiguous. Germline loops: CDR1 LGHNA, CDR2 YNFKEQ. This CDR3 contains 14 residues. CDR3 in amino acids: CASSQPRTDTGLHF. The DNA of the CDR3 is TGTGCCAGCAGCCAACCCCGTACCGACACCGGTCTGCACTTC.

The gene calls are TRBV9 and TRBJ1-1; no definite D call. The V end lost 4 bases, the J end lost 5 bases, and 15 bases lay between the germline ends. This CDR3 contains 14 residues. Germline V gene sequence: CDR1 SGDLS, CDR2 YYNGEE. CDR3 DNA sequence: TGTGCCAGCAGCTTCTCCTCGAGGGAAACTGAAGCTTTCTTT. Its translation is CASSFSSRETEAFF.

This clone came up once. The rearrangement uses TRBV19 and TRBJ1-3; 7 nucleotides agree with TRBD1. Losses at the gene ends were 6 bases for V and 4 bases for J; bases not matched to a gene: 9. The CDR3 loop spans 15 amino acids. Germline V lookup: CDR1 LNHDA, CDR2 SQIVND (reference sequence). CDR3 region: CASRRGQVEGNTIYF. The CDR3 coding sequence is TGTGCCAGTAGGCGCGGACAGGTCGAAGGAAACACCATATATTTT.

This sequence joins TRBV6-1 and TRBJ1-1; TRBD1 aligns across 8 bases. Looked up from germline, CDR1 is MNHNS and CDR2 is SASEGT. J was trimmed by 11 bases and V by 4 bases; bases with no gene match: 15. This CDR3 spans 15 amino acids. Written as DNA, the CDR3 is TGTGCCAGCAGTGCAGGTGATAACAGGGGGACGGCTGCTTTCTTT. Translated: CASSAGDNRGTAAFF.

This chain links TRBV28 with TRBJ1-5; TRBD1 is a possible D gene (6 bases). This CDR3 is built from 14 residues. The germline CDR1 and CDR2 sequences are MDHEN and SYDVKM. V dropped 6 bases and J dropped 3 bases, with 12 bases sitting between them. CDR3 sequence (DNA): TGTGCCAGCAGCCCTGGACAGTTCAATCAGCCCCAGCATTTT. Residues: CASSPGQFNQPQHF.

The genes are TRBV6-6 and TRBJ2-7; a weak D match, TRBD1 (5 bases). Germline V CDR1 and CDR2: MNHNY, SVGAGI (reference sequence). Trimming took off 3 bases at V and 2 bases at J, with 8 bases between the two ends. The CDR3 loop spans 13 amino acids. The CDR3 DNA reads TGTGCCAGCAGTTATGGGGCTGCCTACGAGCAGTACTTC. It yields the protein CASSYGAAYEQYF.

A remark on this clone: This CDR3 is also generated by other DNA sequences in the sample. CDR3 DNA sequence: TGCGCCAGCAGCTTGGGGACTAGCGGGGGTTCCTACGAGCAGTACTTC. Protein product: CASSLGTSGGSYEQYF. The V and J genes are TRBV5-1 and TRBJ2-7; 13 bases map to TRBD2. The trim removed 0 bases at V and 1 base at J, leaving 1 base unmatched. The CDR3 is made up of 16 amino acids. Germline CDR1 reads SGHRS; CDR2 reads YFSETQ.